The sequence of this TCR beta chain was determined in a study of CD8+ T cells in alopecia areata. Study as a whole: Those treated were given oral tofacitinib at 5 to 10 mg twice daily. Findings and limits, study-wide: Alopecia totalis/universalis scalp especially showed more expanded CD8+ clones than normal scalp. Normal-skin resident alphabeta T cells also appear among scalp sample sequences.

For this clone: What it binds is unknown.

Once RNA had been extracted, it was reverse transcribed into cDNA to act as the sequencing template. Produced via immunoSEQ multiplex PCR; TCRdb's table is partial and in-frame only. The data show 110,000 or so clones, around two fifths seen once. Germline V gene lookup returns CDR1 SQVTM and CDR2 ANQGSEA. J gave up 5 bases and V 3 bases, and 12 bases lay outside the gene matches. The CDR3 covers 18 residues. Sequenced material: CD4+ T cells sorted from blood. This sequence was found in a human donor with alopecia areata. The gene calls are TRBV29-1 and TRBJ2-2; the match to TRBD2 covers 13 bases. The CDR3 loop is CSVEVQLAGGRRTGELFF. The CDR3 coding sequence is TGCAGCGTTGAGGTTCAACTAGCGGGAGGGCGGAGGACCGGGGAGCTGTTTTTT.